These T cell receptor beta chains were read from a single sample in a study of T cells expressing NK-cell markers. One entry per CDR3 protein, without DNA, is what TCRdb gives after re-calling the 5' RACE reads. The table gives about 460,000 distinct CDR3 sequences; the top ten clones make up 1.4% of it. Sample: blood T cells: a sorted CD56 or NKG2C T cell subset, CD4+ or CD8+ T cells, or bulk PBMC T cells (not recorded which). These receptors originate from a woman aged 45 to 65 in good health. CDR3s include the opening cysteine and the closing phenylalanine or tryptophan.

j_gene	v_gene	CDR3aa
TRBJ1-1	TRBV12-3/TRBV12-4	CASSRGNGGEAFF
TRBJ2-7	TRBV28	CASRRGPREQYF
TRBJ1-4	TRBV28	CASSRLTGQGRNEKLFF
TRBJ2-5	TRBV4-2	CASSHGTSGRAVETQYF
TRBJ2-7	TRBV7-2	CASSRTSGTLSGGQYF
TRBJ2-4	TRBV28	CASSPLGYIQYF
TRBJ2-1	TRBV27	CASRPQGNNEQFF
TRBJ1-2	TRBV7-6	CASSARIGTPYGYTF
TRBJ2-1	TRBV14	CASSQQRASYNEQFF
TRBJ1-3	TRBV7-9	CASSPGISGNTIYF
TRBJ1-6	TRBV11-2	CASSLRVRRQGSSPLHF
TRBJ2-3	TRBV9	CASSVGEEANTQYF
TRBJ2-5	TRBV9	CASSPGGLAGGYQETQYF
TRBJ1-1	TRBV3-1	CASSLQVLSTEAFF
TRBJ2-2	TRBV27	CASRTSGSPGELFF